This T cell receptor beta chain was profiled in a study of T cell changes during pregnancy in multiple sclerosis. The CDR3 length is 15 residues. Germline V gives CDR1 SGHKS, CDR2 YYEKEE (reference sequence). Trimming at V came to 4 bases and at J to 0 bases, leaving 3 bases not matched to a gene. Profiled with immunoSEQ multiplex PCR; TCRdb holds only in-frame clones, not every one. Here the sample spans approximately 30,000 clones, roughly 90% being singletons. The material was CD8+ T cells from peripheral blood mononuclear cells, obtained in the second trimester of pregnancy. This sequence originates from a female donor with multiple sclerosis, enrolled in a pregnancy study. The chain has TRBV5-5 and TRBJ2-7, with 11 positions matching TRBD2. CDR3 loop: CASSTGLAGSYEQYF. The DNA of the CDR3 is TGTGCCAGCAGCACCGGACTAGCGGGCTCCTACGAGCAGTACTTC.